The 21 T cell receptor beta chains given below trace back to one sample, sequenced in a study of T cell repertoires in aging, cancer and after chemotherapy. Rearranged V-D-J TRB sequences were amplified with a mixed TRB-A/B primer pool. TCRdb passed the multiplex PCR reads through MiXCR, listing each CDR3 protein once. The data hold more than 1,200 distinct CDR3 sequences, with 20% to 25% observed a single time. TCR beta rearrangements were amplified from peripheral blood genomic DNA. Sequenced material: blood. All receptors derive from a human donor with a solid tumor.

This clonotype is medium-sized within its sample. CDR3 region: CASSLGRGWGYTF. The DNA for the CDR3 is TGCGCCAGCAGCTTGGGGAGGGGATGGGGCTACACCTTC. V usage is TRBV5-1 and J usage is TRBJ1-2; D perhaps matches TRBD1 (5 bases). From germline, CDR1 is SGHRS and CDR2 YFSETQ. V dropped 0 bases and J dropped 8 bases, with 11 bases sitting between them. The CDR3 has 13 amino acids.

In this sample, this clonotype is medium-sized. The J gene is TRBJ2-5, the V gene TRBV5-5, with no clear D. This CDR3 is built from 15 residues. Germline-derived CDR1 and CDR2 are SGHKS and YYEKEE (reference sequence). V lost 0 bases and J 1 base, leaving 10 bases between the germline ends. CDR3 in DNA: TGTGCCAGCAGCTTGGGCCCGACGGCCCAAGAGACCCAGTACTTC. It translates to CASSLGPTAQETQYF.

By frequency in the sample, this clonotype is large. The chain joins TRBV19 to TRBJ1-5; TRBD1 is a possible D gene (6 bases). CDR1 is LNHDA and CDR2 is SQIVND in the germline V gene (reference sequence). V lost 6 bases and J 9 bases, leaving 18 bases between the germline ends. The CDR3 has 14 amino acids. The CDR3 loop is CASRHRDSMGPQHF. CDR3 sequence (DNA): TGTGCCAGTAGACACAGGGATTCGATGGGGCCCCAGCATTTT.

By proportion, this clonotype is medium-sized. The chain combines TRBV15 with TRBJ2-4, with D unclear. The germline gives CDR1 LNHNV, CDR2 YYDKDF (reference sequence). V was pared by 5 bases and J by 0 bases, with 11 bases between. The CDR3 length is 15 residues. DNA of the CDR3: TGTGCCACCAGCCCGGACCTTCTAGCCAAAAACATTCAGTACTTC. This translates into CATSPDLLAKNIQYF.

By frequency in the sample, this clonotype is medium-sized. The chain has TRBV6-2 or TRBV6-3 and TRBJ2-1; D is uncertain. Germline CDR1 MNHEY, CDR2 SVGEGT. This CDR3 spans 13 amino acids. Deletions cut 8 bases from V and 2 bases from J, with 10 bases between. The DNA of the CDR3 is TGTGCCAGCGGTCCTCAGGCCTACAATGAGCAGTTCTTC. This translates into CASGPQAYNEQFF.

The genes are TRBV5-1 and TRBJ1-4; a possible D gene is TRBD1 (5 bases). The CDR3 loop spans 15 amino acids. The V and J ends lost 5 bases and 11 bases respectively, with 22 bases between them. Germline CDR1 SGHRS, CDR2 YFSETQ. The CDR3 loop reads CASRYTGTPSDKLFF. For the CDR3, the DNA is TGCGCCAGCAGATATACCGGGACCCCTTCCGATAAACTGTTTTTT.

In its sample, this clonotype is large. The chain carries TRBV4-2 and TRBJ1-3, with D possibly TRBD1 on 6 matching bases. In germline, CDR1 is LGHNA, CDR2 YNFKEQ. V dropped 3 bases and J dropped 8 bases, with 14 bases sitting between them. There are 14 residues in the CDR3. The CDR3 DNA reads TGTGCCAGCAGCCAGCAGGGGACTGGCGACACCATATATTTT. This codes for CASSQQGTGDTIYF.

This clonotype is judged medium-sized. The rearrangement links TRBV5-1 to TRBJ2-7; a weak D match, TRBD1 (6 bases). With 7 bases removed from V and 6 bases from J, the gap between germline ends came to 20 bases. The germline CDR1 and CDR2 sequences are SGHRS and YFSETQ. The CDR3 is 14 residues long. CDR3 sequence reads: CASSPALGASEQYF. DNA for the CDR3: TGCGCCAGCTCCCCCGCCCTGGGGGCGAGCGAGCAGTACTTC. The whole variable domain, remainder taken from reference TRBV5-1 and TRBJ2-7, is KAGVTQTPRYLIKTRGQQVTLSCSPISGHRSVSWYQQTPGQGLQFLFEYFSETQRNKGNFPGRFSGRQFSNSRSEMNVSTLELGDSALYLCASSPALGASEQYFGPGTRLTVT.

This clonotype is medium-sized within its sample. This chain connects TRBV6-6 to TRBJ1-1, with D unclear. V lost 1 base and J 1 base, leaving 4 bases between the germline ends. This CDR3 comprises 13 residues. From germline, CDR1 is MNHNY and CDR2 SVGAGI (reference sequence). The CDR3 region is CASSYWENTEAFF. The DNA of the CDR3 is TGTGCCAGCAGTTACTGGGAGAACACTGAAGCTTTCTTT.

Details on this clonotype: The germline gene is not matched at one end of the junction; a read error may be the cause. The V and J genes are TRBV4-3 and TRBJ1-3, with TRBD1 matching 10 bases. The CDR3 spans 18 residues. Germline V CDR1 and CDR2: LGHNA, YSLEER. The CDR3 DNA reads TGTGCCAGCAGCTCAGCCTCCCGGGACAGGGGACCTGGAAACACCATATATTTT. Protein: CASSSASRDRGPGNTIYF.

This clonotype is labeled large. The chain combines TRBV11-3 with TRBJ2-7; D is undetermined. The length of the CDR3 is 14 residues. The V end was cut by 2 bases, the J end by 6 bases, with 14 bases between. The germline V gene encodes CDR1 SGHNT and CDR2 YENEEA. In DNA form, the CDR3 reads TGTGCCAGCAGCTTACTGGTTTCATCCCTCGAGCAGTACTTC. Its translation: CASSLLVSSLEQYF.

By sample share, this clonotype is large. The chain joins TRBV10-3 to TRBJ2-7, with D unclear. Germline V gene data show CDR1 as ENHRY and CDR2 as SYGVKD. V was shortened by 0 bases and J by 6 bases, with 9 bases between the two germline ends. The CDR3 loop spans 13 amino acids. CDR3 sequence: CAISESGLGEQYV. In DNA form, the CDR3 reads TGTGCCATCAGTGAGTCGGGATTGGGCGAGCAGTACGTC.

The V and J genes are TRBV11-3 and TRBJ2-3, with D perhaps matching TRBD1 or TRBD2 (5 bases each). The CDR3 loop spans 14 amino acids. V lost 4 bases and J 2 bases, leaving 10 bases between the germline ends. Germline CDR1 and CDR2: SGHNT and YENEEA. The CDR3, as DNA: TGTGCCAGCAGCTGGGGACGGACCACAGATACGCAGTATTTT. It codes for CASSWGRTTDTQYF.

Worth noting for this clonotype: A much bigger clone sits one base away, suggesting this may be a read error. The V and J genes are TRBV7-9 and TRBJ2-6; 8 nucleotides agree with TRBD1. CDR3 length equals 20 residues. Germline-derived CDR1 and CDR2 are SEHNR and FQNEAQ (reference sequence). The CDR3 coding sequence is TGTGCCATCAGCTTGACCACAGGGGGTGTACCCGTAGGTGGGGCCAACGTCCTGACTTTC. Translating gives CAISLTTGGVPVGGANVLTF.

A remark on this clonotype: This may be a read error: a much more frequent sequence differs by one nucleotide. This chain links TRBV12-3 or TRBV12-4 with TRBJ1-1; D gene ambiguous. The CDR3 has 15 residues. The CDR3 DNA reads as TGTGCCAGCAGTACTCTTACAGACTCGAACAATGAAGCTTTCTTT. This translates into CASSTLTDSNNEAFF.

This clonotype is medium-sized. The rearrangement links TRBV5-4 to TRBJ2-1; TRBD2 aligns across 9 bases. CDR3 size: 16 residues. Germline trimming cut 1 base from V and 1 base from J; bases unmatched to any gene: 3. Germline V gene sequence: CDR1 SGHNT, CDR2 YYREEE (reference sequence). The CDR3 coding sequence is TGTGCCAGCAGCTTGCTAGCGGGACCTTCCTACAATGAGCAGTTCTTC. Translating it yields CASSLLAGPSYNEQFF.

Within the sample, this clonotype is medium-sized. V is TRBV20-1 and J is TRBJ1-5; D gene ambiguous. CDR1 and CDR2 (germline): DFQATT, SNEGSKA (reference sequence). The V end was cut by 0 bases, the J end by 3 bases, with 24 bases between. CDR3 length equals 19 residues. This chain's CDR3 is CSARDRAPRAGEFNQPQHF. In DNA, the CDR3 is TGCAGTGCTAGAGATCGCGCTCCGCGGGCAGGCGAGTTCAATCAGCCCCAGCATTTT.

Comment on this clonotype: It may be a read error: a sequence one base away is much more abundant. The chain couples TRBV24-1 to TRBJ1-1; 7 bases align to TRBD1. The CDR3 is 15 residues long. Germline V gene sequence: CDR1 KGHDR, CDR2 SFDVKD. J gave up 7 bases and V 0 bases, and 7 bases lay outside the gene matches. In DNA, the CDR3 is TGTGCCACCAGTGATTTGGGCAGGGGGAGGTTTGAAGCTTTCTTT. Translating it yields CATSDLGRGRFEAFF.

V usage is TRBV9 and J usage is TRBJ1-4, with 7 bases fitting TRBD1. CDR1 is SGDLS and CDR2 is YYNGEE in the germline V gene. The CDR3 is 17 amino acids. J was trimmed by 7 bases and V by 0 bases; bases with no gene match: 12. The CDR3 region has the DNA TGTGCCAGCAGCGTAGCGGGCACAGGGGTAGGCGGTGAAAAACTGTTTTTT. Residues: CASSVAGTGVGGEKLFF.

This clonotype is labeled as large (0.1 to 1%). The chain links TRBV29-1 to TRBJ1-1; a possible D gene is TRBD1 (5 bases). The CDR3 has 14 amino acids. Trimming removed 0 bases at V and 4 bases at J, with 12 bases between. Germline V gene data show CDR1 as SQVTM and CDR2 as ANQGSEA. In DNA form, the CDR3 reads TGCAGCGTTGAAGACCGGGGGAAGAGCACTGAAGCTTTCTTT. Protein product: CSVEDRGKSTEAFF. The whole variable domain, filled in from reference TRBV29-1 and TRBJ1-1, reads SAVISQKPSRDICQRGTSLTIQCQVDSQVTMMFWYRQQPGQSLTLIATANQGSEATYESGFVIDKFPISRPNLTFSTLTVSNMSPEDSSIYLCSVEDRGKSTEAFFGQGTRLTVV.

Remarks on this clonotype: An end of the junction does not agree with germline; a read error may underlie this. The V call is TRBV29-1, the J call TRBJ1-1; D ambiguous. This CDR3 is 13 amino acids long. Germline V gives CDR1 SQVTM, CDR2 ANQGSEA. CDR3 nucleotide sequence: TGCAGCGTTGCTACCCACTTGAACAATGAAGCTTTCTTT. Protein product: CSVATHLNNEAFF.